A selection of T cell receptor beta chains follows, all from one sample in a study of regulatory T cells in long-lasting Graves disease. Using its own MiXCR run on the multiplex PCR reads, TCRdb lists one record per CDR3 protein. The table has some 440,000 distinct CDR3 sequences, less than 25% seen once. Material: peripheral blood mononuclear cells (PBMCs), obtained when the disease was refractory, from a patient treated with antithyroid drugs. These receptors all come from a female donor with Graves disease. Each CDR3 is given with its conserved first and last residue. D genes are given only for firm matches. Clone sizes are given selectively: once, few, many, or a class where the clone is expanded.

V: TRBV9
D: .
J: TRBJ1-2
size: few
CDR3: CASSLRRDGVYGYTF
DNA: TGTGCCAGCAGCCTGCGGAGAGACGGAGTCTATGGCTACACCTTC

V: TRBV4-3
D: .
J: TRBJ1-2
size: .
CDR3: CASSQDRGVDYGHTF
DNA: TGCGCCAGCAGCCAAGATCGCGGGGTTGACTATGGCCACACCTTC

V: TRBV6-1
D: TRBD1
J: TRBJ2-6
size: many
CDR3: CAAGPGQGAFGANVLTF
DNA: TGTGCCGCCGGTCCGGGACAGGGGGCGTTTGGGGCCAACGTCCTGACTTTC

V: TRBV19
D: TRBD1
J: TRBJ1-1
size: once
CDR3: CASRTGSTTEAFF
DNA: TGTGCCAGTAGGACAGGGTCGACCACTGAAGCTTTCTTT

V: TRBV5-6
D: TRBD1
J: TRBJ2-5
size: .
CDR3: CASSQGQGETQYF
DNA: TGTGCCAGCAGCCAGGGACAGGGAGAGACCCAGTACTTC

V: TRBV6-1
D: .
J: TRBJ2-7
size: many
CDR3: CASSDPTGEQYF
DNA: TGTGCCAGCAGTGACCCCACTGGGGAGCAGTACTTC

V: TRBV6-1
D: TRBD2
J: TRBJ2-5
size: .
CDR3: CASLLAGGQETQYF
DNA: TGTGCCAGCCTTCTAGCGGGAGGCCAAGAGACCCAGTACTTC

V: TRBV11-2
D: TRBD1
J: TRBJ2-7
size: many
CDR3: CASSFRGTGVYEQYF
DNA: TGTGCCAGCAGCTTTAGAGGGACAGGTGTCTACGAGCAGTACTTC

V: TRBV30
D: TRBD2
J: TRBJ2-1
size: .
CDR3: CAWVGLDLSEQFF
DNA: TGTGCCTGGGTGGGACTAGATCTGAGTGAGCAGTTCTTC

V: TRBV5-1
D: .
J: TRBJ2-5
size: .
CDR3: CASSRGQTQYF
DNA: TGCGCCAGCAGCCGGGGGCAGACCCAGTACTTC

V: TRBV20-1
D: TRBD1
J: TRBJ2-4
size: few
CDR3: CSARQQGAKNIQYF
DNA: TGCAGTGCTAGACAACAGGGGGCCAAAAACATTCAGTACTTC

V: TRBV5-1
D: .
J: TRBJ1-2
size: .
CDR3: CASSFEAGYTF
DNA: TGCGCCAGCAGCTTTGAAGCAGGCTACACCTTC

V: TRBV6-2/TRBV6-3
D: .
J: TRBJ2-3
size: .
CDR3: CASSYSGDTQYF
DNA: TGTGCCAGCAGTTACTCGGGGGATACGCAGTATTTT

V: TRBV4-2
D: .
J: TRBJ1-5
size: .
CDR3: CASSPSLGSNQPQHF
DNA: TGTGCCAGCAGCCCATCACTAGGTAGCAATCAGCCCCAGCATTTT

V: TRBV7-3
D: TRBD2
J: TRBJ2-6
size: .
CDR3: CASSISGLAGVGANVLTF
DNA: TGTGCCAGCAGTATTTCCGGACTAGCGGGAGTTGGGGCCAACGTCCTGACTTTC

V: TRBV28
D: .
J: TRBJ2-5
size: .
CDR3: CASSPQGWEAQYF
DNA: TGTGCCAGCAGTCCACAGGGCTGGGAGGCCCAGTACTTC

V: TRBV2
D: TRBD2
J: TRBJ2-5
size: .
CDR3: CASGGAGGEETQYF
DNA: TGTGCCAGCGGAGGAGCGGGAGGGGAAGAGACCCAGTACTTC

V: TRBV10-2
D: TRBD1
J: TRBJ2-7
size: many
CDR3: CASSDRGNEQYF
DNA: TGCGCCAGCAGTGACAGGGGGAACGAGCAGTACTTC

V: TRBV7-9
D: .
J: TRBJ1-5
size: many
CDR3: CASSGSLNQPQHF
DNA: TGTGCCAGCAGTGGCAGCCTTAATCAGCCCCAGCATTTT

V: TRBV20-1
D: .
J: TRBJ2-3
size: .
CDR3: CSASDYPSTDTQYF
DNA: TGCAGTGCTAGCGACTACCCTAGCACAGATACGCAGTATTTT

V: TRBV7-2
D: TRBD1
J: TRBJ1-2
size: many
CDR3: CASRRGQGSITNYGYTF
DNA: TGTGCCAGCAGGAGGGGACAGGGGTCAATAACTAACTATGGCTACACCTTC

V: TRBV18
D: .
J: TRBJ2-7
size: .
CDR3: CASSPPGGALYEQYF
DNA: TGTGCCAGCTCACCACCGGGCGGAGCCTTGTACGAGCAGTACTTC

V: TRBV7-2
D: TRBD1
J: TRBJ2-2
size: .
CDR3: CASTRKQGENGELFF
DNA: TGTGCCAGCACCCGGAAACAGGGGGAAAACGGGGAGCTGTTTTTT

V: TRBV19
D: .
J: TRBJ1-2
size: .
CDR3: CASSISLTASYGYTF
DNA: TGTGCCAGTAGTATCTCCCTGACTGCAAGCTATGGCTACACCTTC

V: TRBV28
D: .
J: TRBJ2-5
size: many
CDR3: CASRPTTEHQETQYF
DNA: TGTGCCAGCAGACCGACGACAGAGCACCAAGAGACCCAGTACTTC

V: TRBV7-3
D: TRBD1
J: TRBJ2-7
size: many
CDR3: CASSSGQGASEQYF
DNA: TGTGCCAGCAGCTCGGGACAGGGCGCGTCCGAGCAGTACTTC

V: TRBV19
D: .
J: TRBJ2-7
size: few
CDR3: CATRDTDSYEQYF
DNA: TGTGCCACCAGAGATACAGATTCCTACGAGCAGTACTTC

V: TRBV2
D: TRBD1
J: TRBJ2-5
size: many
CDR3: CASRKLTGAQETQYF
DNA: TGTGCCAGCAGAAAATTGACAGGGGCCCAAGAGACCCAGTACTTC

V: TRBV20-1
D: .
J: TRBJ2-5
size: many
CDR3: CSARASKETQYF
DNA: TGCAGTGCTAGAGCCTCAAAAGAGACCCAGTACTTC